This TCR beta chain was identified in a study of blood T cells in healthy people across ages. Study-wide results and limits: PBMCs were not sorted, which prevented a conclusive comparison of naive versus antigen-experienced cells.

Of note for this clonotype: Antigen specificity is unknown. Its ends do not fully match the called genes, so a read error is possible.

A J-beta primer mix and a sample-barcoded 5' primer were used in a second PCR of about 7 to 12 cycles. Sequencing recovered at least 2.5 million CDR3-containing paired-end reads from each sample. TCRdb processed the 5' RACE reads anew with MiXCR; each CDR3 protein has one entry. There are some 1.4 million distinct CDR3 sequences in the sample; 42% occur only once, and roughly 8.2% lies in the top ten. The V gene's germline CDR1 is DFQATT and CDR2 SNEGSKA (reference sequence). CDR3 length: 14 amino acids. The chain combines TRBV20-1 with TRBJ2-5, with TRBD1 as a possible D gene (6 bases). The clonotype was recovered from a woman aged 18-29 years in good health. Sequences were obtained from blood. The CDR3 loop is CSARVAGQQETRYF. The CDR3 nucleotides read TGCAGTGCTAGAGTGGCCGGACAGCAAGAGACCCGGTACTTC.